The 5 T cell receptor beta chains given below trace back to one sample, sequenced in a study of cytomegalovirus exposure and HLA in healthy donors. The PCR contained 60 Vbeta and 13 Jbeta primers. Measured with immunoSEQ multiplex PCR; TCRdb has only the in-frame clones, and not every one. The data contain roughly 180,000 clones, about four fifths of them singletons. The sequencing sample was made of PBMCs. The receptors here all came from a young woman in good health and CMV-seronegative.

The V and J genes are TRBV28 and TRBJ1-1, with D perhaps matching TRBD1 (6 bases). The CDR3 sequence is 14 residues long. The germline V and J ends were trimmed by 6 bases and 6 bases, with 17 bases remaining between them. Germline CDR1 and CDR2: MDHEN and SYDVKM. The CDR3 DNA follows: TGTGCCAGCAGAACTCCTGGGGGGGGCCCTGAAGCTTTCTTT. This sequence encodes CASRTPGGGPEAFF.

To note about this clone: The sample has other DNA sequences that encode this CDR3 too. The chain is built from TRBV5-1 and TRBJ2-2; TRBD2 might be the D (5 bases). In germline, CDR1 is SGHRS, CDR2 YFSETQ. This CDR3 is built from 16 residues. The V gene lost 0 bases and the J gene lost 2 bases, with 11 bases spanning the gap. This CDR3 is CASSLVGRANTGELFF. The DNA of the CDR3 is TGCGCCAGCAGCTTGGTAGGGAGAGCAAACACCGGGGAGCTGTTTTTT.

The chain joins TRBV7-9 to TRBJ2-1; the D gene is possibly TRBD2 (6 bases). The CDR3 is made up of 14 amino acids. Per the germline V gene, CDR1 is SEHNR and CDR2 is FQNEAQ (reference sequence). V lost 5 bases and J lost 7, with 15 bases in between. DNA for the CDR3: TGTGCCAGCAGCAATGCCGGGACTCCGAATGAGCAGTTCTTC. This encodes CASSNAGTPNEQFF.

The V and J genes are TRBV21-1 and TRBJ2-1; the table names TRBD2, a call not compared with the DNA. TRBV21-1 is shown as a pseudogene. This CDR3 has 15 amino acids. CDR3 sequence (DNA): TGTGCCACCTCGCTTAGCGGGAGGGCCTCGGGGGAGCAGTTCTTC. It encodes CATSLSGRASGEQFF.

The rearrangement uses TRBV4-1 and TRBJ2-7; 8 bases match TRBD1. The V gene's germline CDR1 is MGHRA and CDR2 YSYEKL. The V segment lost 0 bases and the J segment 6 bases; nucleotides outside the gene matches: 4. The CDR3 extends over 14 amino acids. CDR3 residues: CASSQDRGRLEQYF. The CDR3 DNA follows: TGCGCCAGCAGCCAAGACAGGGGGCGTCTCGAGCAGTACTTC.